This T cell receptor beta chain was recovered during a study of CD8+ T cells in alopecia areata. Sequencing templates came from extracted RNA that was reverse transcribed into cDNA. Using immunoSEQ multiplex PCR, the repertoire was profiled, and TCRdb retains in-frame clones only, with some absent. In the table there are around 140,000 clones, about 89% of which are singletons. Peripheral blood, together with lesional scalp punch biopsies, was collected from alopecia areata patients. Trimming left V 5 bases short and J 0 bases short, with 14 bases between. The CDR3 is 15 residues long. The germline gives CDR1 SGHDT, CDR2 YYEEEE.

Sequencing was performed on CD8+ T cells sorted from blood, taken at week 0. The chain couples TRBV5-6 to TRBJ1-1; D is perhaps TRBD1 (6 bases). This TCR was recovered from a human donor with alopecia areata. The CDR3 reads CASSSWTEMNTEAFF. The CDR3, as DNA: TGTGCCAGCAGTTCCTGGACAGAGATGAACACTGAAGCTTTCTTT. Filled out from reference TRBV5-6 and TRBJ1-1, the complete variable domain reads DAGVTQSPTHLIKTRGQQVTLRCSPKSGHDTVSWYQQALGQGPQFIFQYYEEEERQRGNFPDRFSGHQFPNYSSELNVNALLLGDSALYLCASSSWTEMNTEAFFGQGTRLTVV.